A selection of T cell receptor beta chains follows, all from one sample in a study of OX40 agonist ivuxolimab in advanced cancers. Profiling relied on immunoSEQ multiplex PCR, and the TCRdb table lists in-frame clones only, not all of them. Of 48,000 or so clones listed, 85% to 95% are singletons. This specimen consisted of CD4+ or CD8+ T cells sorted from blood, obtained in a trial of the OX40 agonist ivuxolimab. The receptors here all came from an adult with an advanced solid tumor such as melanoma, head and neck, liver or kidney cancer. CDR3s include the opening cysteine and the closing phenylalanine or tryptophan. A D gene is named only where the DNA matches it firmly. Clone size is stated in some rows and not others, as once, few, many or a class when expanded.

>TRBJ1-3|.|TRBV7-6|TRBD1
TGTGCCAGCAGCTCCCGACAGGGTACCATATATTTT
CASSSRQGTIYF
>TRBJ1-1|few|TRBV2|.
TGTGCCAGCAGGACCAAGGAGATTACTTACACTGAAGCTTTCTTT
CASRTKEITYTEAFF
>TRBJ1-1|.|TRBV10-3|TRBD1
TGTGCCATCAGTGAAGACAGGGGGTCGAACACTGAAGCTTTCTTT
CAISEDRGSNTEAFF
>TRBJ2-1|.|TRBV11-2|.
TGTGCCAGCAGCTCGAAACAGGTGAATGAGCAGTTCTTC
CASSSKQVNEQFF
>TRBJ1-2|.|TRBV27|.
TGTGCCAGCAGTTCCCCAGGCTCTGGCTACACCTTC
CASSSPGSGYTF
>TRBJ2-2|.|TRBV14|.
TGTGCCAGCAGTGGTAGCAAGAACACCGGGGAGCTGTTTTTT
CASSGSKNTGELFF
>TRBJ2-1|.|TRBV5-1|.
TGCGCCAGCAGCAACGGACACAACAATGAGCAGTTCTTC
CASSNGHNNEQFF
>TRBJ1-6|.|TRBV7-4|TRBD1
TGTGCCAGCAGCAAAGGACAGGGGTCGGTCCGAAATTCACCCCTCCACTTT
CASSKGQGSVRNSPLHF
>TRBJ2-5|.|TRBV4-1|.
TGCGCCAGCAGCCAAGAATCAGCCAAGATGCAGACCCAGTACTTC
CASSQESAKMQTQYF
>TRBJ2-2|.|TRBV4-1|.
TGCGCCAGCAGCCAAGAGGGGGGGCTAGCACGGAACACCGGGGAGCTGTTTTTT
CASSQEGGLARNTGELFF
>TRBJ1-1|.|TRBV13|.
TGTGCCAGCAGCTTAGGGTGGCAGATGAACACTGAAGCTTTCTTT
CASSLGWQMNTEAFF
>TRBJ1-1|few|TRBV9|.
TGTGCCAGCAGCGCCTCCGGGACACGGAGCTATGAAGCTTTCTTT
CASSASGTRSYEAFF
>TRBJ2-6|.|TRBV28|.
TGTGCCAGCAGCCGGGACTTTGGGGCCAACGTCCTGACTTTC
CASSRDFGANVLTF
>TRBJ2-1|.|TRBV5-5|TRBD2
TGTGCCAGCAGCTTGAGCGGGGGTGGGAATGAGCAGTTCTTC
CASSLSGGGNEQFF
>TRBJ2-3|.|TRBV5-4|.
TGTGCCAGCAGCGCCCCCGAACTTAGCACAGATACGCAGTATTTT
CASSAPELSTDTQYF
>TRBJ1-1|.|TRBV6-5|.
TGTGCCAGCAGTTACCGGACGATGAACACTGAAGCTTTCTTT
CASSYRTMNTEAFF
>TRBJ2-5|.|TRBV6-5|.
TGCGACCCCAATTTTCGACCTTCCAGGTTAGGGACCCAGTACTTC
CDPNFRPSRLGTQYF
>TRBJ2-5|.|TRBV7-3|.
TGTGCCAGCAGCCCCAACCCTGAAGAGACCCAGTACTTC
CASSPNPEETQYF
>TRBJ2-3|.|TRBV7-2|.
TGTGCCAGCAGCTTAAGGGGCTCCGGCACAGATACGCAGTATTTT
CASSLRGSGTDTQYF
>TRBJ2-3|.|TRBV4-2|.
TGTGCCAGCAGGACAGAAACAGATACGCAGTATTTT
CASRTETDTQYF
>TRBJ2-2|.|TRBV5-4|.
TGTGCCAGCAGCTCTTCGCAGGGGGGAGTCACCGGGGAGCTGTTTTTT
CASSSSQGGVTGELFF
>TRBJ1-6|few|TRBV27|TRBD1
TGTGCCAGCAGTCCGGGACAGGGGACCTATAATTCACCCCTCCACTTT
CASSPGQGTYNSPLHF